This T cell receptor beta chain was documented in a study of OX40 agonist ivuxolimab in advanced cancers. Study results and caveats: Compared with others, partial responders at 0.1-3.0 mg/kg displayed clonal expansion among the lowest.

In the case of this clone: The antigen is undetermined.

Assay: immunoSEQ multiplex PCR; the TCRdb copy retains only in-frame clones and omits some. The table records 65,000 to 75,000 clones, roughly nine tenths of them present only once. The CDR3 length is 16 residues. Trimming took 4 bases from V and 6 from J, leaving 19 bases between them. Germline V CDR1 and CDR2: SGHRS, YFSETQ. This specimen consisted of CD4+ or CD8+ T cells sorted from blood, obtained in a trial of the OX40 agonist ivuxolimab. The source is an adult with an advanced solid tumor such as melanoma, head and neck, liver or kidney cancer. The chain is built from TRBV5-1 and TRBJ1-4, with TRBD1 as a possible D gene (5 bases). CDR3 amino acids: CASSHTPGVGDEKLFF. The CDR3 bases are TGCGCCAGCAGCCACACGCCGGGGGTGGGGGATGAAAAACTGTTTTTT. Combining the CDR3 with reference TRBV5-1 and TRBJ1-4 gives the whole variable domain KAGVTQTPRYLIKTRGQQVTLSCSPISGHRSVSWYQQTPGQGLQFLFEYFSETQRNKGNFPGRFSGRQFSNSRSEMNVSTLELGDSALYLCASSHTPGVGDEKLFFGSGTQLSVL.